A single sample is the source of the 26 T cell receptor beta chains below, sequenced in a study of cytomegalovirus exposure and HLA in healthy donors (dated by TCRdb to about 2017). The protocol used for the library was the immunoSEQ multiplex PCR assay. TCRdb limited this immuneACCESS table to in-frame rearrangements with V and J called. A share of clones is missing; checked studies link under half to unresolved V genes, and the rest is unexplained. The sample profile shows around 150,000 clones; around 90% of them were found once. Jointly, the top ten make up about 3% of the sample. The sample consisted of PBMCs. These receptors were taken from a woman between 18 and 30 years old in good health and CMV-seropositive.

This clone showed up just once. The chain carries TRBV6-5 and TRBJ2-3; TRBD2 matches 7 bases. The germline gives CDR1 MNHEY, CDR2 SVGAGI. J lost 2 bases, V lost 3 bases, and 8 bases had no gene match. This CDR3 spans 16 amino acids. The CDR3 sequence: CASSYSGLVNTDTQYF. The CDR3 region has the DNA TGTGCCAGCAGTTATTCCGGACTAGTGAACACAGATACGCAGTATTTT.

This sequence joins TRBV28 and TRBJ2-5, with TRBD2 as a possible D gene (5 bases). The V gene's germline CDR1 is MDHEN and CDR2 SYDVKM. The CDR3 extends over 17 amino acids. V was trimmed by 1 base and J by 4 bases, leaving 19 bases between them. Written as DNA, the CDR3 is TGTGCCAGCAGTTTATTAGGAGGAAAGAGTTATTCAGAGACCCAGTACTTC. Translation gives CASSLLGGKSYSETQYF.

The rearrangement joins TRBV11-1 to TRBJ2-2; possible D gene TRBD2, 6 bases. The germline V gene has CDR1 SGHAT and CDR2 FQDESV (reference sequence). This CDR3 spans 15 amino acids. V shed 0 bases and J shed 3 bases, with 8 bases lying between them. The CDR3 spells CASSLAGLYTGELFF. Written as DNA, the CDR3 is TGTGCCAGCAGCTTAGCGGGACTTTACACCGGGGAGCTGTTTTTT.

The chain carries TRBV11-2 and TRBJ2-7; possibly TRBD1 for D (5 bases). Germline V gene lookup returns CDR1 SGHAT and CDR2 FQNNGV. Between the trimmed V and J ends, which lost 1 base and 5 bases, there was a span of 9 bases. The CDR3 loop spans 13 amino acids. The CDR3 reads CASSLAGPDEQYF. Here the CDR3 DNA reads TGTGCCAGCAGCTTAGCAGGGCCTGACGAGCAGTACTTC.

In its sample, this clone was seen once. The rearrangement uses TRBV4-1 and TRBJ1-2, with unresolved D. Germline V gives CDR1 MGHRA, CDR2 YSYEKL. The germline V and J ends were trimmed by 0 bases and 4 bases, with 12 bases remaining between them. The CDR3 spans 15 residues. This chain's CDR3 is CASSQDYRLVYGYTF. The CDR3 region has the DNA TGCGCCAGCAGCCAAGATTATCGCTTAGTCTATGGCTACACCTTC.

This clone was detected only once. This sequence joins TRBV4-3 and TRBJ1-2; D is unclear. The CDR3 covers 12 residues. From germline, CDR1 is LGHNA and CDR2 YSLEER. V was clipped by 0 bases and J by 7 bases, with 6 bases between them. The CDR3 sequence is CASSQDRGGYTF. The CDR3 DNA reads as TGCGCCAGCAGCCAAGATCGCGGTGGCTACACCTTC.

V is TRBV27 and J is TRBJ2-7; possible D gene TRBD1, 6 bases. V was clipped by 6 bases and J by 4 bases, with 19 bases between them. The CDR3 runs to 15 residues. Looked up from germline, CDR1 is MNHEY and CDR2 is SMNVEV (reference sequence). For the CDR3, the DNA is TGTGCCAGCAGCCTCCGGCAGGGGCGGACATACGAGCAGTACTTC. Translating it yields CASSLRQGRTYEQYF.

The CDR3 is CASTTTDRGGYEQYF. CDR3 coding DNA: TGTGCCAGTACTACTACGGACAGGGGGGGCTACGAGCAGTACTTC. The chain is built from TRBV19 and TRBJ2-7; TRBD1 matches at 10 bases. The CDR3 contains 15 residues. Germline loops: CDR1 LNHDA, CDR2 SQIVND (reference sequence). The J segment lost 3 bases and the V segment lost 7 bases, leaving 9 bases of the junction unmatched. The variable domain in full, completed from reference TRBV19 and TRBJ2-7, reads DGGITQSPKYLFRKEGQNVTLSCEQNLNHDAMYWYRQDPGQGLRLIYYSQIVNDFQKGDIAEGYSVSREKKESFPLTVTSAQKNPTAFYLCASTTTDRGGYEQYFGPGTRLTVT.

J is TRBJ2-3 and V is TRBV10-2; weak D call: TRBD1 (6 bases). Germline V lookup: CDR1 WSHSY, CDR2 SAAADI. The CDR3 covers 15 residues. Deletions cut 6 bases from V and 7 bases from J, with 20 bases between. CDR3 amino acids: CASSSPGHTRNTQYF. The DNA of the CDR3 is TGCGCCAGCAGCTCGCCGGGACATACACGAAATACGCAGTATTTT.

This rearrangement joins TRBV15 to TRBJ2-7, with TRBD2 as a possible D gene (5 bases). CDR1 is LNHNV, CDR2 YYDKDF, per germline (reference sequence). The CDR3 loop spans 15 amino acids. Deletions cut 5 bases from V and 1 base from J, with 15 bases between. Written as DNA, the CDR3 is TGTGCCACCAGCCCTCCGGGATACCTATCCTACGAGCAGTACTTC. Translating gives CATSPPGYLSYEQYF.

This chain connects TRBV19 to TRBJ2-4; 8 bases are a match to TRBD1. The germline V gene has CDR1 LNHDA and CDR2 SQIVND (reference sequence). J was trimmed by 9 bases and V by 3 bases; bases with no gene match: 7. This CDR3 comprises 14 residues. The CDR3 reads CASSIRGQASIQYF. The CDR3 DNA reads as TGTGCCAGTAGTATTAGGGGACAGGCGAGCATTCAGTACTTC.

V usage is TRBV28 and J usage is TRBJ1-2; D not certain. V lost 6 bases and J 7 bases, leaving 6 bases between the germline ends. The CDR3 runs to 10 residues. Germline V CDR1 and CDR2: MDHEN, SYDVKM. CDR3 sequence reads: CASSGLGYTF. Written as DNA, the CDR3 is TGTGCCAGCAGCGGTCTTGGCTACACCTTC.

V usage is TRBV2 and J usage is TRBJ1-2; D remains unclear. Germline loops: CDR1 SNHLY, CDR2 FYNNEI. The CDR3 runs 15 residues. V was shortened by 1 base and J by 0 bases, with 9 bases between the two germline ends. Written as DNA, the CDR3 is TGTGCCAGCAGTGAAGTAACAGACCCTAACTATGGCTACACCTTC. Translated, it gives CASSEVTDPNYGYTF. Full variable domain (outside the CDR3, taken from reference TRBV2 and TRBJ1-2): EPEVTQTPSHQVTQMGQEVILRCVPISNHLYFYWYRQILGQKVEFLVSFYNNEISEKSEIFDDQFSVERPDGSNFTLKIRSTKLEDSAMYFCASSEVTDPNYGYTFGSGTRLTVV.

The chain combines TRBV11-2 with TRBJ2-5; 11 bases agree with TRBD2. The CDR3 sequence is 15 residues long. Germline V gives CDR1 SGHAT, CDR2 FQNNGV. The V gene end was trimmed by 6 bases and the J gene end by 0 bases; junction bases not matched to a gene: 3. The CDR3 DNA is TGTGCCAGCAGTGAGACTAGCGGGAACCAAGAGACCCAGTACTTC. Translating gives CASSETSGNQETQYF.

This clone qualifies as medium-sized. The chain uses TRBV27 and TRBJ1-5; TRBD1 aligns across 8 bases. Germline loops: CDR1 MNHEY, CDR2 SMNVEV (reference sequence). V dropped 5 bases and J dropped 6; count of bases not matched to a gene: 9. The CDR3 extends over 15 amino acids. The CDR3 spells CASSLVQGEGQPQHF. CDR3 DNA: TGTGCCAGCAGTCTCGTACAGGGGGAGGGTCAGCCCCAGCATTTT.

The J gene is TRBJ2-3, the V gene TRBV6-1; a possible D gene is TRBD1 (6 bases). Looked up from germline, CDR1 is MNHNS and CDR2 is SASEGT. CDR3 length equals 15 residues. V lost 2 bases to trimming and J lost 0 bases, with 9 bases between them. CDR3 residues: CASSESDRSTDTQYF. DNA for the CDR3: TGTGCCAGCAGTGAATCGGACAGAAGCACAGATACGCAGTATTTT.

The chain joins TRBV28 to TRBJ1-2; D is possibly TRBD1 (6 bases). CDR1 MDHEN and CDR2 SYDVKM come from the germline V gene. The germline V and J ends were trimmed by 10 bases and 1 base, with 10 bases remaining between them. There are 12 residues in the CDR3. In DNA form, the CDR3 reads TGTGCCATAAACAGGGTTAACTATGGCTACACCTTC. Amino acid sequence: CAINRVNYGYTF.

V gene TRBV19 combines with J gene TRBJ2-2, with 7 bases matching TRBD2. The germline gives CDR1 LNHDA, CDR2 SQIVND (reference sequence). The CDR3 sequence is 14 residues long. The V and J ends lost 5 bases and 1 base, in that order; junction bases with no gene match: 1. The CDR3, as DNA: TGTGCCAGTAGTTCTAGCGGGAACACCGGGGAGCTGTTTTTT. It yields the protein CASSSSGNTGELFF. The complete variable domain, with remaining parts taken from reference TRBV19 and TRBJ2-2, reads DGGITQSPKYLFRKEGQNVTLSCEQNLNHDAMYWYRQDPGQGLRLIYYSQIVNDFQKGDIAEGYSVSREKKESFPLTVTSAQKNPTAFYLCASSSSGNTGELFFGEGSRLTVL.

This clone has just a few counts. This rearrangement joins TRBV4-2 to TRBJ2-3; 7 nucleotides line up with TRBD2. Germline-derived CDR1 and CDR2 are LGHNA and YNFKEQ. Trimming cost V 0 bases and J 4 bases; bases outside gene matches: 7. The CDR3 spans 16 residues. CDR3 DNA sequence: TGTGCCAGCAGCCAAGATCAGGCGGGAGCGTCAGATACGCAGTATTTT. This codes for CASSQDQAGASDTQYF.

The chain links TRBV5-4 to TRBJ2-6, with D possibly matching TRBD2 (5 bases). V was clipped by 5 bases and J by 2 bases, with 11 bases between them. CDR3 length: 15 amino acids. Germline CDR1 is SGHNT and CDR2 is YYREEE (reference sequence). CDR3 sequence reads: CASSSSSAGANVLTF. CDR3 DNA: TGTGCCAGCAGTAGTAGTAGCGCTGGGGCCAACGTCCTGACTTTC. Based on the CDR3 plus reference TRBV5-4 and TRBJ2-6, the full variable domain is ETGVTQSPTHLIKTRGQQVTLRCSSQSGHNTVSWYQQALGQGPQFIFQYYREEENGRGNFPPRFSGLQFPNYSSELNVNALELDDSALYLCASSSSSAGANVLTFGAGSRLTVL.

This chain joins TRBV6-5 and TRBJ1-2; D uncertain. CDR1 and CDR2 (germline): MNHEY, SVGAGI. Trimming removed 2 bases from V and 0 bases from J, with 7 bases in between. This CDR3 spans 14 amino acids. The DNA for the CDR3 is TGTGCCAGCAGTTACAGTAGTTCTAACTATGGCTACACCTTC. Translated, it gives CASSYSSSNYGYTF.

V is TRBV30 and J is TRBJ1-5; 8 nucleotides agree with TRBD1. Trimming took 4 bases from V and 1 from J; bases not matched to a gene: 0. CDR1 and CDR2 (germline): GTSNPN, SVGIG (reference sequence). This CDR3 spans 13 amino acids. As DNA, the CDR3 is TGTGCCTGGACAGGGGGCAGCAATCAGCCCCAGCATTTT. Amino acid sequence: CAWTGGSNQPQHF.

The chain combines TRBV5-1 with TRBJ2-7; 11 bases are a match to TRBD2. Germline loops: CDR1 SGHRS, CDR2 YFSETQ. The CDR3 loop spans 17 amino acids. Trimming cost V 0 bases and J 2 bases; bases outside gene matches: 7. The CDR3 sequence is CASSLGPSGGNTYEQYF. The CDR3 bases are TGCGCCAGCAGCTTGGGTCCTAGCGGGGGGAATACCTACGAGCAGTACTTC. Based on the CDR3 plus reference TRBV5-1 and TRBJ2-7, the full variable domain is KAGVTQTPRYLIKTRGQQVTLSCSPISGHRSVSWYQQTPGQGLQFLFEYFSETQRNKGNFPGRFSGRQFSNSRSEMNVSTLELGDSALYLCASSLGPSGGNTYEQYFGPGTRLTVT.

The chain is built from TRBV2 and TRBJ2-3; TRBD1 is a possible D gene (5 bases). The CDR3 has 16 amino acids. Germline loops: CDR1 SNHLY, CDR2 FYNNEI. V was shortened by 0 bases and J by 5 bases, with 15 bases between the two germline ends. In DNA, the CDR3 is TGTGCCAGCAGTGAAGCGCCTGGACACCTTAAAGATACGCAGTATTTT. It is translated as CASSEAPGHLKDTQYF.

The rearrangement links TRBV30 to TRBJ1-3; a possible D gene is TRBD1 (6 bases). Trimming pared 4 bases from V and 1 base from J, leaving 14 bases between. The CDR3 is made up of 15 amino acids. The germline V gene encodes CDR1 GTSNPN and CDR2 SVGIG (reference sequence). The DNA of the CDR3 is TGTGCCTGGACCAACAACAGGGTATCTGGAAACACCATATATTTT. Protein: CAWTNNRVSGNTIYF.

The table lists this clone with a count of one. The chain has TRBV11-3 and TRBJ1-2; D ambiguous. CDR1 and CDR2 (germline): SGHNT, YENEEA. The CDR3 covers 15 residues. The V and J ends lost 5 bases and 4 bases respectively, with 17 bases between them. The CDR3 region has the DNA TGTGCCAGCAGCCCTACGCGGTCCTCGGGCTATGGCTACACCTTC. Translated, it gives CASSPTRSSGYGYTF.